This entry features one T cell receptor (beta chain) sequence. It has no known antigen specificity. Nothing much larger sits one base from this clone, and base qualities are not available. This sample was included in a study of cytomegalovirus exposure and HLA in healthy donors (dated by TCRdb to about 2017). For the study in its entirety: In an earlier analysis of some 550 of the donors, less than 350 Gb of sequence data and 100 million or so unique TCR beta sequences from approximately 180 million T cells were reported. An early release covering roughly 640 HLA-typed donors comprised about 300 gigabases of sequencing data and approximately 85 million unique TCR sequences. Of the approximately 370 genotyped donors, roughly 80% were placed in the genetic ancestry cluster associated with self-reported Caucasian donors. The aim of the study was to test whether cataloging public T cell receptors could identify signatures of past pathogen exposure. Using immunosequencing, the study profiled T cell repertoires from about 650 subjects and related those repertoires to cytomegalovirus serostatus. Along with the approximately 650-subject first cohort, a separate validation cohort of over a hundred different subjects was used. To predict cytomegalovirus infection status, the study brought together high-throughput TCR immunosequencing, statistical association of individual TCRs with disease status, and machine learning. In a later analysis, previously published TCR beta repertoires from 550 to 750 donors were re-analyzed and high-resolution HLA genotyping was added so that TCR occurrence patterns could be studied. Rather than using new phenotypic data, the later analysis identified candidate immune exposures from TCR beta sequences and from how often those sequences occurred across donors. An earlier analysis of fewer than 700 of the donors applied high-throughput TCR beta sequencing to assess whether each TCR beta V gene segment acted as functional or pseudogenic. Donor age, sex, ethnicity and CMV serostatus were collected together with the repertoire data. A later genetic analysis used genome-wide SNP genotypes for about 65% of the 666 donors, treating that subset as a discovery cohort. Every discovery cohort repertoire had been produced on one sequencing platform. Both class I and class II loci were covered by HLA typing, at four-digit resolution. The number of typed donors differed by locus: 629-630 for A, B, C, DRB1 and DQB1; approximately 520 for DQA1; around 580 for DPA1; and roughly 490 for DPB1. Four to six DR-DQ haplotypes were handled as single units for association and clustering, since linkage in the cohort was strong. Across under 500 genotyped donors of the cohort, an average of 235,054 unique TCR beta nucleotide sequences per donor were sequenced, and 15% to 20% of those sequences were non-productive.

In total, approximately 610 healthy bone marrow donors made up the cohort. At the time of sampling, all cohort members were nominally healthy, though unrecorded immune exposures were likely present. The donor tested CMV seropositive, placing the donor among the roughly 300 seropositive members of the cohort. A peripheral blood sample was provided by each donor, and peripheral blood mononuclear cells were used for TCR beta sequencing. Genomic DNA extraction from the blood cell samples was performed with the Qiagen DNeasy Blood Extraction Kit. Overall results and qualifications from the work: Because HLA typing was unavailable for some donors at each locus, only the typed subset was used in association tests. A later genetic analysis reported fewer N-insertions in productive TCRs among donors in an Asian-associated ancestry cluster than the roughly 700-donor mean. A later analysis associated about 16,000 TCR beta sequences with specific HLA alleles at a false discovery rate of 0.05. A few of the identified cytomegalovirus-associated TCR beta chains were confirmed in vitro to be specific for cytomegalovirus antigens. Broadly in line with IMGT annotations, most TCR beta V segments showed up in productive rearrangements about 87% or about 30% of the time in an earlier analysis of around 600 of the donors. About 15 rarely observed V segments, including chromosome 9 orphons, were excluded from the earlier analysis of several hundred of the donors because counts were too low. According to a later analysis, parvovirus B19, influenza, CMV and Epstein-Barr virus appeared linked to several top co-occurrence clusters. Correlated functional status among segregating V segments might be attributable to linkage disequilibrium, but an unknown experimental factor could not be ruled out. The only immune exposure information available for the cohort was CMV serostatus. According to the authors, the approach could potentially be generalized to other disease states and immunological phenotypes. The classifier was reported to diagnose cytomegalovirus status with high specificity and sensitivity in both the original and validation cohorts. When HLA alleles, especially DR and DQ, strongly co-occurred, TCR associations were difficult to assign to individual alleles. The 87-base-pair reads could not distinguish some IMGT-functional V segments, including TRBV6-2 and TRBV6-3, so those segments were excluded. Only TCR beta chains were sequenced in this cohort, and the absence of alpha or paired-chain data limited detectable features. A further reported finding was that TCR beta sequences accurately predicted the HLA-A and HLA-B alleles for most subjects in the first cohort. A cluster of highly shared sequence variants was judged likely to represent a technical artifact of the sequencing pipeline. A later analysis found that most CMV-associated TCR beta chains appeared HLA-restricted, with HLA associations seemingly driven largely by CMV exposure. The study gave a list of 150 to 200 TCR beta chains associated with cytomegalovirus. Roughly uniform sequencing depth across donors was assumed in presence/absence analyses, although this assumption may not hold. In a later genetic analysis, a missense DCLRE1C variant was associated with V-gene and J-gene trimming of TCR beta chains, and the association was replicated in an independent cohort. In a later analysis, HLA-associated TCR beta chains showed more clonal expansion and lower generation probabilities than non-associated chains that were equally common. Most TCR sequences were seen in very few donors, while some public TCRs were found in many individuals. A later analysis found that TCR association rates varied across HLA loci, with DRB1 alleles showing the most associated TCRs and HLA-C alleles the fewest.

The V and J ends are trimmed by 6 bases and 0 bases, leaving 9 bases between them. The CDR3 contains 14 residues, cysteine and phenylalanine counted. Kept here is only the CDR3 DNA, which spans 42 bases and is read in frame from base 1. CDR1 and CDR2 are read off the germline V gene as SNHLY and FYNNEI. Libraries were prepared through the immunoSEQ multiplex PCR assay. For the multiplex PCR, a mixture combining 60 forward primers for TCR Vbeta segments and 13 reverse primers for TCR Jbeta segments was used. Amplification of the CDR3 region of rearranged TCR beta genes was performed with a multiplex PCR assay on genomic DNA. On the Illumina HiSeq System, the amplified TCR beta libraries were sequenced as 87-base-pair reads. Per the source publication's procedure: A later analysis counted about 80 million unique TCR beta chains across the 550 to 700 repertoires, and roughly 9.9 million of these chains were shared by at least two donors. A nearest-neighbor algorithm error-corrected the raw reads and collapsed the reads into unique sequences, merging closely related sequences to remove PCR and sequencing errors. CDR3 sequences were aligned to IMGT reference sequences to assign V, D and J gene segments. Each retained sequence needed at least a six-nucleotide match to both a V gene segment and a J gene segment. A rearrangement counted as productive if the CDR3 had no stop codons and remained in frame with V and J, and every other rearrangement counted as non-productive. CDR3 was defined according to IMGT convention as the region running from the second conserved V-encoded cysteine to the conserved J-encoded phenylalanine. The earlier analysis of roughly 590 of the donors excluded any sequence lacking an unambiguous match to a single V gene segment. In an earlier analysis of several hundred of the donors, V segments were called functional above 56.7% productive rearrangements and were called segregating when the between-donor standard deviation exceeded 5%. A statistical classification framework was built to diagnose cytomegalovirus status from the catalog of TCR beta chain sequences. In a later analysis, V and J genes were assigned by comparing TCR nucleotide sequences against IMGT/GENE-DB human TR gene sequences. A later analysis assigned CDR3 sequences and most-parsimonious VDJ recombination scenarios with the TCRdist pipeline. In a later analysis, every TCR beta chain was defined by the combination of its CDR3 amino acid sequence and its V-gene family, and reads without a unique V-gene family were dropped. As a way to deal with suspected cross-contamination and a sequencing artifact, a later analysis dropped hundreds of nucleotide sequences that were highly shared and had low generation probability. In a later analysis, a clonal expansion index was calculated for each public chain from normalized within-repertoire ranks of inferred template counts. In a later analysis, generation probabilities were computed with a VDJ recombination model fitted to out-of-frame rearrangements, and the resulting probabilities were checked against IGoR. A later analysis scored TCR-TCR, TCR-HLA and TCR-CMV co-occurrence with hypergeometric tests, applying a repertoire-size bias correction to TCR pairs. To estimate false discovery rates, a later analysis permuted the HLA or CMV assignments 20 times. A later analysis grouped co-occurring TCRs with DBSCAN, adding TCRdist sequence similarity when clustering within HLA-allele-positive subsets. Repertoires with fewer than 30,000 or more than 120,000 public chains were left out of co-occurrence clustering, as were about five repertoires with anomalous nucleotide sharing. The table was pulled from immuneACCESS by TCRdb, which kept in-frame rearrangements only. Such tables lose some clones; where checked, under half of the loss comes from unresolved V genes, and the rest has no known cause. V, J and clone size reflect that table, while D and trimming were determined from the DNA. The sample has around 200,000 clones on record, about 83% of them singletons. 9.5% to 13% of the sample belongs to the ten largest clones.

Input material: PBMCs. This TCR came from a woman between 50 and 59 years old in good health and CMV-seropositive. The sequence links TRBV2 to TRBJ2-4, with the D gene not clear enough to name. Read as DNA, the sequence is TGTGCCAGCAGCCTTTCCCCAGCCAAAAACATTCAGTACTTC. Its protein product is CASSLSPAKNIQYF.